This paragraph covers one TCR beta chain sequence. Under the authors' procedure: Researchers report that nucleated cell counts were estimated from reference gene primer amplification. Method: immunoSEQ multiplex PCR; TCRdb's copy keeps in-frame clones and lacks some. V and J calls and clone size are as listed in that table; D and trimming were resolved from the DNA. The table includes 300,000 to 350,000 clones, about 90% detected once. The CDR3 spans 15 residues. The V gene end was trimmed by 2 bases and the J gene end by 5 bases; junction bases not matched to a gene: 5. In germline, CDR1 is SNHLY, CDR2 FYNNEI. The data originate from a study of blood T cell repertoires in COVID-19. Study-level background: From the United States, Italy and Spain came samples of acute and convalescent COVID-19. The analysed material was cDNA or gDNA that came from T cells, B-cell-depleted T cells, or PBMCs.

The sample consisted of peripheral blood. This TCR was recovered from a man aged 18 to 29 with active or convalescent COVID-19. The chain joins TRBV2 to TRBJ1-4; 7 nucleotides agree with TRBD1. CDR3 amino acids: CASSERTGFNEKLFF. The CDR3 DNA is TGTGCCAGCAGTGAAAGGACAGGATTCAATGAAAAACTGTTTTTT.